The rows below give T cell receptor beta chains drawn from one sample of a study of blood T cell repertoires in COVID-19. Clones were read by immunoSEQ multiplex PCR, and TCRdb kept only the in-frame ones, dropping some. This repertoire shows roughly 380,000 clones, roughly 90% found once; its top ten account for 2.5% to 3.5%. Input material: PBMCs or T cells enriched from blood (not recorded which). These receptors were collected from a woman aged 25 to 39 who had recovered from COVID-19. Each CDR3 is given with its conserved first and last residue. Fields, in order: J gene, V gene, CDR3 protein.

j_call: TRBJ2-2
v_call: TRBV7-9
cdr3_aa: CASSSRTSGGPGGTGELFF

j_call: TRBJ2-7
v_call: TRBV15
cdr3_aa: CATSSSGSKYEQYF

j_call: TRBJ1-5
v_call: TRBV2
cdr3_aa: CASSEAAAGNQPQHF

j_call: TRBJ1-4
v_call: TRBV18
cdr3_aa: CASSPPGLSEKLFF

j_call: TRBJ2-2
v_call: TRBV19
cdr3_aa: CASSMLGGAAGELFF

j_call: TRBJ2-2
v_call: TRBV19
cdr3_aa: CASSIGLDRGTGELFF

j_call: TRBJ2-3
v_call: TRBV12-3/TRBV12-4
cdr3_aa: CASSIGADTQYF

j_call: TRBJ2-6
v_call: TRBV19
cdr3_aa: CAARGAGANVLTF

j_call: TRBJ2-5
v_call: TRBV2
cdr3_aa: CASTTEGWETQYF

j_call: TRBJ2-1
v_call: TRBV18
cdr3_aa: CASSPGQGLGTDEQFF

j_call: TRBJ2-5
v_call: TRBV30
cdr3_aa: CAWSARRGAISTLETQYF

j_call: TRBJ1-5
v_call: TRBV7-9
cdr3_aa: CASSSTAASNQPQHF

j_call: TRBJ1-1
v_call: TRBV9
cdr3_aa: CASSKGQGMNTEAFF